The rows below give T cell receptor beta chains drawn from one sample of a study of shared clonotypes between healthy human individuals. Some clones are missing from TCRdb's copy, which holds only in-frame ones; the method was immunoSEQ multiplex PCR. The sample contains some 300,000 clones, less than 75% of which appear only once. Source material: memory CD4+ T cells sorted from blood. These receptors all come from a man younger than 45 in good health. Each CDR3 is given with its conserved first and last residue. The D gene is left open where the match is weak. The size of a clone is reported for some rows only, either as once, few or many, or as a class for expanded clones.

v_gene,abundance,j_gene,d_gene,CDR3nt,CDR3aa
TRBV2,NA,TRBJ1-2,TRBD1,TGTGCCAGCAGTGAAGGGACAGGGTCGGGTGGCTACACCTTC,CASSEGTGSGGYTF
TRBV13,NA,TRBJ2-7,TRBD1,TGTGCCAGCAGCTTACAGGGGGCTAGCTACGAGCAGTACTTC,CASSLQGASYEQYF
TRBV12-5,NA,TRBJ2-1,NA,TGTGCTAGTGGTTTGAACGCCGGGCTTGGTTCCTACAATGAGCAGTTCTTC,CASGLNAGLGSYNEQFF
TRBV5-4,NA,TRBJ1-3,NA,TGTGCCAGCAGCCCGTCCGGGGGCTTAGCTGGAAACACCATATATTTT,CASSPSGGLAGNTIYF
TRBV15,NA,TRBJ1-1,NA,TGTGCCACCAGCAGGATAGGGGGGAACACTGAAGCTTTCTTT,CATSRIGGNTEAFF
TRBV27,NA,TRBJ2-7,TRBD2,TGTGCCAGCAGTTTCTCAGGGGCTAGCGGGAGATACGAGCAGTACTTC,CASSFSGASGRYEQYF
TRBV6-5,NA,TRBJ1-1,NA,TGTGCCAGTCAACGGGGGGGCAACACTGAAGCTTTCTTT,CASQRGGNTEAFF
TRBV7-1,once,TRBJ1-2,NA,TGTGCCAGCAGCGTCTTTAACGAGGGAAAGACCTATGGCTACACCTTC,CASSVFNEGKTYGYTF
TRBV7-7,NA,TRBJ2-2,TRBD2,TGTGCTAGCAGCTTGGGGACTAGCGGGATTGGGGCCGGGGAGCTGTTTTTT,CASSLGTSGIGAGELFF
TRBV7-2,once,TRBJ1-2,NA,TGTGCCAGCAGCCCCGTTTACGTAGATGGCTACACCTTC,CASSPVYVDGYTF
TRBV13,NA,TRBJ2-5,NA,TGTGCCAGCAGCCCGGGGTGGGGAGAAGAGACCCAGTACTTC,CASSPGWGEETQYF
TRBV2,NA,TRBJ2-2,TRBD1,TGTGCCAGCAGCCTAAGGACAGGCCAGGCCGGGGAGCTGTTTTTT,CASSLRTGQAGELFF